This TCR beta chain stems from a study of cytomegalovirus exposure and HLA in healthy donors. The germline V gene has CDR1 SGHAT and CDR2 FQNNGV. Trimming left V 0 bases short and J 3 bases short, with 9 bases between. The CDR3 is made up of 14 amino acids. This clone was counted a single time. Healthy people donating bone marrow made up the donors. Primers: 60 Vbeta forward and 13 Jbeta reverse. Clones were sequenced by immunoSEQ multiplex PCR, and TCRdb holds only the in-frame ones, with some missing. Of about 120,000 clones in the sample, 74% were seen once. J is TRBJ2-7 and V is TRBV11-2; tentatively, D is TRBD2 (6 bases). The TCR originated in a woman aged 45-60 years in good health and CMV-seropositive. Sequencing used PBMCs. The CDR3, as DNA: TGTGCCAGCAGCTTAGATCTGGGAGGCTACGAGCAGTACTTC. Its protein product is CASSLDLGGYEQYF.